One sample yielded the 5 T cell receptor beta chains listed below, sequenced in a study of blood T cells in healthy people across ages. Together with a sample-barcoded 5' primer, a J-beta primer mix was included in a second PCR lasting about 7 to 11 cycles. TCRdb independently ran MiXCR on the 5' RACE reads; one entry per CDR3 protein. The table has under 2,000,000 distinct CDR3 sequences, around 50% seen once. The sequencing input was blood. The origin of the receptors is a middle-aged woman in good health.

The gene calls are TRBV3-1 and TRBJ2-4; D gene ambiguous. The J call is uncertain, as TRBJ2-7 better fits the DNA end. From germline, CDR1 is LGHDT and CDR2 YNNKEL (reference sequence). The CDR3 spans 15 residues. The CDR3 loop reads CASSQEKGWSYEQYF. DNA of the CDR3: TGTGCCAGCAGCCAAGAGAAGGGTTGGAGTTACGAGCAGTACTTC.

The rearrangement joins TRBV2 to TRBJ1-4; 8 bases line up with TRBD1. The CDR3 covers 14 residues. The V and J ends lost 6 bases and 8 bases, in that order; junction bases with no gene match: 8. In germline, CDR1 is SNHLY, CDR2 FYNNEI. The CDR3 is CASSVQGAQEKLFF. The CDR3 DNA reads as TGTGCCAGCAGCGTCCAGGGGGCCCAGGAAAAACTGTTTTTT.

This clonotype was picked up a small number of times. The rearrangement joins TRBV20-1 to TRBJ2-4; D is ambiguous. TRBJ2-5 matches the DNA end more closely, so the J call is doubtful. The CDR3 contains 12 residues. Germline loops: CDR1 DFQATT, CDR2 SNEGSKA (reference sequence). CDR3 residues: CSAGYPGETQYF. For the CDR3, the DNA is TGCAGTGCTGGATATCCCGGAGAGACCCAGTACTTC.

The genes are TRBV20-1 and TRBJ2-7; TRBD1 matches at 8 bases. This CDR3 contains 15 residues. Germline loops: CDR1 DFQATT, CDR2 SNEGSKA (reference sequence). The J segment lost 5 bases and the V segment lost 0 bases, leaving 9 bases of the junction unmatched. The CDR3 reads CSARDGRGLDNEQYF. The CDR3 nucleotides read TGCAGTGCTAGAGACGGCAGGGGGCTCGACAACGAGCAGTACTTC.

The chain recombines TRBV4-2 with TRBJ1-4; perhaps TRBD1 as D (5 bases). CDR1 and CDR2 from the germline V gene are LGHNA and YNFKEQ. The CDR3 is made up of 18 amino acids. The V end was cut by 1 base, the J end by 5 bases, with 20 bases between. In DNA form, the CDR3 reads TGTGCCAGCAGCCAAGGGTCCGGTGGGGCTCATGAAAATGAAAAACTGTTTTTT. As protein: CASSQGSGGAHENEKLFF.